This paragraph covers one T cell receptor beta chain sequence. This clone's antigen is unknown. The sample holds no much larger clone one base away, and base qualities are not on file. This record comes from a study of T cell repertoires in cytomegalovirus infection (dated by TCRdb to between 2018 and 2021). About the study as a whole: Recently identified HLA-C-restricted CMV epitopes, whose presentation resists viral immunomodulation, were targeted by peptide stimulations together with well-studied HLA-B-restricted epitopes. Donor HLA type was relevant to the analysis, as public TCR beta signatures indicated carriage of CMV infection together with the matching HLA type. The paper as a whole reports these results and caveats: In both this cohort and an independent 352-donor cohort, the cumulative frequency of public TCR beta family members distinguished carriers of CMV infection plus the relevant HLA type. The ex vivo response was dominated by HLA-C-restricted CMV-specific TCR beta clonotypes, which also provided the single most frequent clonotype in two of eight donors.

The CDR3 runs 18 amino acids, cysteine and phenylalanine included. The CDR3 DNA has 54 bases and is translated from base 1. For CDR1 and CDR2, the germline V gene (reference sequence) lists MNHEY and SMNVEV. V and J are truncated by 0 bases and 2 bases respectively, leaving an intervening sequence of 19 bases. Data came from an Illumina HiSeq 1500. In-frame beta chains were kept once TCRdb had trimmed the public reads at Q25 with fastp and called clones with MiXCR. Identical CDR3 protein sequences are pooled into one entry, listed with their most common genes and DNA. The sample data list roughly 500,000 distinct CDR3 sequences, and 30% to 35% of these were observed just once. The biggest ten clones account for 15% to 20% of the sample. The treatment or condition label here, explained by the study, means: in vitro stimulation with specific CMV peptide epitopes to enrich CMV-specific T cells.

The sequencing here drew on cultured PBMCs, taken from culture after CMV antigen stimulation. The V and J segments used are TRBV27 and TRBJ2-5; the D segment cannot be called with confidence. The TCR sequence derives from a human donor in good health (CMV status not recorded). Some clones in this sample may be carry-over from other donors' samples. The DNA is TGTGCCAGCAGTTTATCCCTCCGCGGACGGTGGGGACAAGAGACCCAGTACTTC. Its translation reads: CASSLSLRGRWGQETQYF.